This T cell receptor (beta chain) derives from a study of blood T cell repertoires in COVID-19. Whole-study context: COVID-19 samples collected from the United States, Italy and Spain covered acute and convalescent phases. T cells, B-cell-depleted T cells, or PBMCs supplied cDNA or gDNA.

Germline CDR1 is GTSNPN and CDR2 is SVGIG (reference sequence). Trimming pared 0 bases from V and 5 bases from J, leaving 11 bases between. The length of the CDR3 is 14 residues. In the authors' workflow: Amplified reference gene primers provided the basis for estimating nucleated cell counts. Produced via immunoSEQ multiplex PCR; TCRdb's table is partial and in-frame only. V, J and clone size were drawn from that table, and D and trimming were deduced from the DNA. This sample has about 250,000 clones, with 88% found just once. This clone has just one count. The V and J genes are TRBV30 and TRBJ1-5; D perhaps matches TRBD1 (5 bases). Material for sequencing was peripheral blood. This TCR was sampled from a woman in her thirties with acute or convalescent COVID-19. The CDR3 is CAWSVSGEHQPQHF. The CDR3 nucleotides are TGTGCCTGGAGTGTATCGGGGGAGCATCAGCCCCAGCATTTT.